The 30 T cell receptor beta chains in this list originate from one sample, sequenced in a study of T-cell reconstitution after alpha-beta-depleted transplantation in children. Construction of the TCRbeta library involved unique molecular identifiers. TCRdb ran MiXCR on the PCR reads and lists one entry per CDR3 protein. The table includes 90,000 to 100,000 distinct CDR3 sequences, 20% to 30% detected once. The material was PBMCs, obtained before TCRalphabeta/CD19-depleted stem cell transplant. The receptors come from a boy between 2 and 15 years old with acute lymphoblastic leukemia, due to receive a stem cell transplant.

In its sample, this clonotype ranks as medium-sized. The rearrangement joins TRBV20-1 to TRBJ2-7; 10 nucleotides align to TRBD2. The junction had 5 bases not matched to a gene; V was cut back by 1 base and J by 2 bases. Germline loops: CDR1 DFQATT, CDR2 SNEGSKA (reference sequence). This CDR3 has 15 amino acids. The CDR3 nucleotides are TGCAGTGCTAGAGTTAGGACTAGCGGTACCTACGAGCAGTACTTC. Translated: CSARVRTSGTYEQYF.

This clonotype was found many times. The chain has TRBV6-2 or TRBV6-3 and TRBJ2-2, with TRBD2 identical over 11 bases. CDR1 is MNHEY, CDR2 SVGEGT, per germline. The CDR3 covers 14 residues. Losses at the gene ends were 6 bases for V and 3 bases for J; bases not matched to a gene: 0. The CDR3 loop is CASRLAGDTGELFF. Written as DNA, the CDR3 is TGTGCCAGCAGACTAGCGGGAGACACCGGGGAGCTGTTTTTT.

This clonotype was observed a handful of times. This sequence joins TRBV6-1 and TRBJ1-2, with TRBD1 matching 9 bases. Looked up from germline, CDR1 is MNHNS and CDR2 is SASEGT. This CDR3 is built from 18 residues. V gave up 5 bases and J gave up 8 bases; unmatched junction bases: 21. CDR3 loop: CASSPRFGTGSVIWGYTF. CDR3 coding DNA: TGTGCCAGCAGTCCCCGATTTGGGACAGGGTCGGTCATTTGGGGCTACACCTTC.

The chain combines TRBV11-2 with TRBJ2-3; 9 nucleotides line up with TRBD2. V was pared by 6 bases and J by 13 bases, with 11 bases of the junction left unmatched. This CDR3 is built from 13 residues. Germline-derived CDR1 and CDR2 are SGHAT and FQNNGV. CDR3 protein: CASSPTSGGGKYF. CDR3 in DNA: TGTGCCAGCAGTCCGACTAGCGGAGGGGGAAAGTATTTT.

This chain links TRBV5-5 with TRBJ1-1; D might be TRBD1 (5 bases). CDR1 SGHKS and CDR2 YYEKEE come from the germline V gene (reference sequence). V was trimmed by 5 bases and J by 1 base, leaving 15 bases between them. CDR3 length equals 15 residues. DNA for the CDR3: TGTGCCAGCAGTGGGGGGAGCAGGAAGAACACTGAAGCTTTCTTT. Translation: CASSGGSRKNTEAFF.

The table lists this clonotype with a few counts. In DNA form, the CDR3 reads TGCAGTGCTAGAGATCCGTTAGCGGGGCAAGAGACCCAGTACTTC. Its translation: CSARDPLAGQETQYF. The V gene is TRBV20-1, the J gene TRBJ2-5; TRBD2 matches at 8 bases. V was clipped by 0 bases and J by 2 bases; unmatched bases: 5. The CDR3 consists of 15 residues. Per germline, CDR1 DFQATT and CDR2 SNEGSKA (reference sequence).

The chain employs TRBV9 and TRBJ1-2; D gene ambiguous. There are 15 residues in the CDR3. Germline lookup yields CDR1 SGDLS and CDR2 YYNGEE. V was shortened by 0 bases and J by 4 bases, with 13 bases between the two germline ends. The CDR3 coding sequence is TGTGCCAGCAGCGTAGAAGGAGGCCCACTCTATGGCTACACCTTC. Encoded protein: CASSVEGGPLYGYTF.

This clonotype showed up just a few times. V gene TRBV4-2 combines with J gene TRBJ1-3; D is unresolved. CDR3 length: 18 residues. From germline, CDR1 is LGHNA and CDR2 YNFKEQ. Trimming shortened V by 0 bases and J by 0 bases, and 15 bases separated the two germline ends. For the CDR3, the DNA is TGTGCCAGCAGCCAAGACCCCCTGGGCATGAGCTCTGGAAACACCATATATTTT. Protein sequence: CASSQDPLGMSSGNTIYF.

Many counts were recorded for this clonotype. The chain uses TRBV7-9 and TRBJ1-6; no clear D gene. The CDR3 covers 14 residues. From germline, CDR1 is SEHNR and CDR2 FQNEAQ (reference sequence). The ends were cut back, 3 bases at V and 6 bases at J, with 9 bases in the middle. The CDR3 nucleotides are TGTGCCAGCAGCTTGAAGTATCTTAATTCACCCCTCCACTTT. This codes for CASSLKYLNSPLHF.

This clonotype was found a few times. The chain recombines TRBV14 with TRBJ2-2, with D unresolved. CDR1 is SGHDN, CDR2 FVKESK, per germline. The ends were cut back, 1 base at V and 8 bases at J, with 8 bases in the middle. This CDR3 spans 13 amino acids. The CDR3 DNA follows: TGTGCCAGCAGCCAAGCACGCCTGGGGGAGCTGTTTTTT. Protein product: CASSQARLGELFF.

This clonotype was seen many times. The chain links TRBV5-1 to TRBJ2-5; D call uncertain. Germline CDR1 and CDR2: SGHRS and YFSETQ. The CDR3 length is 11 residues. Trimming removed 6 bases at V and 0 bases at J, with 3 bases between. CDR3 sequence (DNA): TGCGCCAGCACCAACCAAGAGACCCAGTACTTC. Protein sequence: CASTNQETQYF.

This clonotype came up a few times. The V gene is TRBV6-5, the J gene TRBJ2-1, with 8 bases aligning to TRBD1. J lost 4 bases, V lost 4 bases, and 9 bases had no gene match. The length of the CDR3 is 16 residues. Germline V lookup: CDR1 MNHEY, CDR2 SVGAGI. Written as DNA, the CDR3 is TGTGCCAGCAGTTTGACAGGGGTGATTGGGTACAATGAGCAGTTCTTC. This encodes CASSLTGVIGYNEQFF.

This chain links TRBV28 with TRBJ1-3; D is possibly TRBD1 (6 bases). V dropped 5 bases and J dropped 0 bases, with 11 bases sitting between them. This CDR3 spans 15 amino acids. CDR1 and CDR2 from the germline V gene are MDHEN and SYDVKM. The CDR3 loop is CASSPDRSSGNTIYF. CDR3 bases: TGTGCCAGCAGTCCCGACAGGAGCTCTGGAAACACCATATATTTT.

This clonotype showed up just a few times. The CDR3 region has the DNA TGTGCCAGCAGGACGGACAGGACCTACTACGAGCAGTACTTC. It yields the protein CASRTDRTYYEQYF. The chain uses TRBV6-2 or TRBV6-3 and TRBJ2-7; TRBD1 matches at 7 bases. Germline trimming cut 6 bases from V and 3 bases from J; bases unmatched to any gene: 8. This CDR3 region has 14 residues. The germline gives CDR1 MNHEY, CDR2 SVGEGT.

This clonotype showed up many times. The chain links TRBV5-6 to TRBJ2-7, with TRBD1 as a possible D gene (6 bases). Germline CDR1 is SGHDT and CDR2 is YYEEEE. V dropped 1 base and J dropped 5 bases, with 10 bases sitting between them. The CDR3 sequence is 13 residues long. The CDR3 sequence: CASSLQGTHEQYF. The CDR3 nucleotides read TGTGCCAGCAGCTTGCAGGGGACCCACGAGCAGTACTTC. The full variable domain, with the rest looked up from reference TRBV5-6 and TRBJ2-7, is DAGVTQSPTHLIKTRGQQVTLRCSPKSGHDTVSWYQQALGQGPQFIFQYYEEEERQRGNFPDRFSGHQFPNYSSELNVNALLLGDSALYLCASSLQGTHEQYFGPGTRLTVT.

This clonotype was observed a few times. The J gene is TRBJ2-7, the V gene TRBV12-3 or TRBV12-4; TRBD1 is a possible D gene (5 bases). The CDR3 is made up of 13 amino acids. The ends were cut back, 6 bases at V and 4 bases at J, with 13 bases in the middle. The CDR3 reads CASSQGRVYEQYF. CDR3 nucleotide sequence: TGTGCCAGCAGCCAGGGTAGGGTTTACGAGCAGTACTTC.

V is TRBV7-9 and J is TRBJ2-1, with 7 bases lining up with TRBD2. V dropped 5 bases and J dropped 1; count of bases not matched to a gene: 5. Per germline, CDR1 SEHNR and CDR2 FQNEAQ (reference sequence). The CDR3 extends over 15 amino acids. The CDR3 DNA is TGTGCCAGCAGCGCTAGCGGAGGGTCCTACAATGAGCAGTTCTTC. It encodes CASSASGGSYNEQFF.

This clonotype was counted many times. The chain carries TRBV10-2 and TRBJ2-7, with D possibly TRBD2 on 5 matching bases. Trimming left V 7 bases short and J 3 bases short, with 16 bases between. The germline V gene has CDR1 WSHSY and CDR2 SAAADI. The CDR3 runs 14 residues. The CDR3 DNA is TGCGCCAGCACCCCTTGGCTGGCGGGCTACGAGCAGTACTTC. Translated, it gives CASTPWLAGYEQYF.

This clonotype occurred a few times. V and J are TRBV4-1 and TRBJ2-3; D not resolved. The CDR3 has 13 residues. Germline V gives CDR1 MGHRA, CDR2 YSYEKL. Trimming left V 3 bases short and J 0 bases short, with 4 bases between. The CDR3, as DNA: TGCGCCAGCAGCCAGCCGAGCACAGATACGCAGTATTTT. Translating gives CASSQPSTDTQYF.

The V gene is TRBV10-3, the J gene TRBJ2-3; the D is unclear. Trimming left V 0 bases short and J 5 bases short, with 6 bases between. CDR3 length: 13 residues. The germline V gene has CDR1 ENHRY and CDR2 SYGVKD. The DNA of the CDR3 is TGTGCCATCAGTGAGTCAACAGAAGATACGCAGTATTTT. Residues: CAISESTEDTQYF.

This clonotype was recorded a few times. V is TRBV14 and J is TRBJ2-3, with unresolved D. The length of the CDR3 is 12 residues. Trimming pared 3 bases from V and 6 bases from J, leaving 7 bases between. Germline V gives CDR1 SGHDN, CDR2 FVKESK. The CDR3 DNA reads TGTGCCAGCAGCCAGGTTGGGGATACGCAGTATTTT. Its translation: CASSQVGDTQYF.

The V call is TRBV5-5, the J call TRBJ2-3; D may be TRBD2 (5 bases). The CDR3 is made up of 14 amino acids. CDR1 SGHKS and CDR2 YYEKEE come from the germline V gene (reference sequence). V gave up 6 bases and J gave up 5 bases, with 16 bases separating them. DNA for the CDR3: TGTGCCAGCACTCAGGATCGGGGTGGAGATACGCAGTATTTT. Amino acid sequence: CASTQDRGGDTQYF. The whole variable domain, filled in from reference TRBV5-5 and TRBJ2-3, reads DAGVTQSPTHLIKTRGQQVTLRCSPISGHKSVSWYQQVLGQGPQFIFQYYEKEERGRGNFPDRFSARQFPNYSSELNVNALLLGDSALYLCASTQDRGGDTQYFGPGTRLTVL.

This clonotype appeared a few times. The rearrangement uses TRBV5-1 and TRBJ1-1; D possibly corresponds to TRBD1 (5 bases). The germline V gene encodes CDR1 SGHRS and CDR2 YFSETQ. The CDR3 is made up of 14 amino acids. V lost 1 base to trimming and J lost 5 bases, with 12 bases between them. CDR3: CASSLISGWTEAFF. As DNA, the CDR3 is TGCGCCAGCAGCTTGATTTCAGGGTGGACTGAAGCTTTCTTT.

This clonotype was seen a single time. The chain recombines TRBV11-1 with TRBJ2-2, with a weak D call TRBD2 (6 bases). The V gene lost 0 bases and the J gene lost 1 base, with 24 bases spanning the gap. CDR1 is SGHAT and CDR2 is FQDESV in the germline V gene (reference sequence). The length of the CDR3 is 21 residues. CDR3 residues: CASSLALSRQGGVGNTGELFF. DNA for the CDR3: TGTGCCAGCAGCTTAGCGCTATCCCGGCAGGGAGGCGTAGGGAACACCGGGGAGCTGTTTTTT.

This clonotype appeared a few times. The gene calls are TRBV10-3 and TRBJ2-5; a weak D match, TRBD2 (5 bases). CDR1 ENHRY and CDR2 SYGVKD come from the germline V gene. The CDR3 length is 18 residues. V was pared by 6 bases and J by 2 bases, with 25 bases between. The CDR3 here is CAIRDDAKLGVGQETQYF. The CDR3 DNA sequence: TGTGCCATCAGAGACGATGCTAAACTAGGTGTGGGACAAGAGACCCAGTACTTC.

The V and J genes are TRBV30 and TRBJ1-1, with D perhaps TRBD1 (5 bases). V was trimmed by 3 bases and J by 1 base, leaving 18 bases between them. This CDR3 comprises 16 residues. Germline lookup yields CDR1 GTSNPN and CDR2 SVGIG (reference sequence). The CDR3 DNA reads TGTGCCTGGAGCGCGGGGGTGTTTAGTTGGAACACTGAAGCTTTCTTT. Residues: CAWSAGVFSWNTEAFF.

The chain is built from TRBV5-1 and TRBJ2-5; D may correspond to TRBD1 or TRBD2 (5 bases each). CDR3 length: 14 amino acids. V lost 4 bases and J 7 bases, leaving 17 bases between the germline ends. Germline V CDR1 and CDR2: SGHRS, YFSETQ. The CDR3 here is CASSRDVGKGTQYF. The CDR3, as DNA: TGCGCCAGCAGCCGGGACGTGGGGAAGGGGACCCAGTACTTC.

This clonotype has just a few counts. The V gene is TRBV20-1, the J gene TRBJ2-7; TRBD1 matches at 11 bases. This CDR3 comprises 14 residues. Germline loops: CDR1 DFQATT, CDR2 SNEGSKA (reference sequence). V shed 1 base and J 5 bases; nucleotides not matched to a gene: 4. This CDR3 reads CSARVGQGAHEQYF. DNA for the CDR3: TGCAGTGCTAGAGTCGGACAGGGGGCTCACGAGCAGTACTTC.

This clonotype was found a few times. This chain connects TRBV28 to TRBJ1-6, with 10 bases fitting TRBD1. V lost 7 bases to trimming and J lost 6 bases; unmatched junction nucleotides: 9. CDR1 and CDR2 (germline): MDHEN, SYDVKM. The CDR3 has 16 residues. The CDR3 sequence: CASINPGQGLNSPLHF. The CDR3 DNA reads TGTGCCAGCATCAACCCGGGACAGGGGCTTAATTCACCCCTCCACTTT. Variable domain in full (rest from reference TRBV28 and TRBJ1-6): DVKVTQSSRYLVKRTGEKVFLECVQDMDHENMFWYRQDPGLGLRLIYFSYDVKMKEKGDIPEGYSVSREKKERFSLILESASTNQTSMYLCASINPGQGLNSPLHFGNGTRLTVT.

The V gene is TRBV6-1, the J gene TRBJ1-2; no reliable D call. V was clipped by 5 bases and J by 8 bases, with 15 bases between them. CDR1 is MNHNS, CDR2 SASEGT, per germline. This CDR3 is built from 13 residues. The CDR3 coding sequence is TGTGCCAGCAGTCGACTTGGGCAAGAGGGCTACACCTTC. This codes for CASSRLGQEGYTF.